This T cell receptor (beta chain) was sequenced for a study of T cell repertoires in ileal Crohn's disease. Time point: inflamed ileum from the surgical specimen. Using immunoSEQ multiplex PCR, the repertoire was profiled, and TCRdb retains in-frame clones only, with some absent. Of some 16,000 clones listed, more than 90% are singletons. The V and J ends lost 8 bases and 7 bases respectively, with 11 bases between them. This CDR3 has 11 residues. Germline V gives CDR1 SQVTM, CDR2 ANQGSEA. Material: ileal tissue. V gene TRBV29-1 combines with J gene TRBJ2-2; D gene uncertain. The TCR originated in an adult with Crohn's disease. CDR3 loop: CSSGDGGELFF. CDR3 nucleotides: TGCAGCTCTGGGGATGGCGGGGAGCTGTTTTTT.